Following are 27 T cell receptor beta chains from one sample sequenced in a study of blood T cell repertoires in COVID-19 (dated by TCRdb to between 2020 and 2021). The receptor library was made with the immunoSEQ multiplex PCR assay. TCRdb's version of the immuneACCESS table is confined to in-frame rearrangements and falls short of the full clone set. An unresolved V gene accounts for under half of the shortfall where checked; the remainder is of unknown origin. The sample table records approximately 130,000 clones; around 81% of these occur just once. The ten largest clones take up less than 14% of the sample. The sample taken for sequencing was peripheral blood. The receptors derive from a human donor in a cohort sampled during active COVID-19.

The CDR3 sequence: CASSLSASGGWYEQFF. CDR3 DNA: TGTGCCAGCAGTTTATCGGCTAGCGGGGGATGGTATGAGCAGTTCTTC. The chain has TRBV27 and TRBJ2-1, with TRBD2 matching over 10 bases. Germline V gene data show CDR1 as MNHEY and CDR2 as SMNVEV (reference sequence). The J segment lost 8 bases and the V segment lost 0 bases, leaving 7 bases of the junction unmatched. The CDR3 totals 16 residues.

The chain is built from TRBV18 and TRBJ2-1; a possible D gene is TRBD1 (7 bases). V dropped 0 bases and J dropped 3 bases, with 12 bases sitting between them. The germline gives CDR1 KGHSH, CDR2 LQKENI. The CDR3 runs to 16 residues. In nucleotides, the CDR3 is TGTGCCAGCTCACCACCGAACAGGGGAGGCTACAATGAGCAGTTCTTC. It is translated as CASSPPNRGGYNEQFF.

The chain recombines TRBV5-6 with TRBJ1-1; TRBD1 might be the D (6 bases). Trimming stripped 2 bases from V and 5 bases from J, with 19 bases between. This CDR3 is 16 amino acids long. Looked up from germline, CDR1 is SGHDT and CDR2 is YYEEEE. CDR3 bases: TGTGCCAGCAGCTTTTCCGCAGGGGTTCGGAAGACTGAAGCTTTCTTT. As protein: CASSFSAGVRKTEAFF.

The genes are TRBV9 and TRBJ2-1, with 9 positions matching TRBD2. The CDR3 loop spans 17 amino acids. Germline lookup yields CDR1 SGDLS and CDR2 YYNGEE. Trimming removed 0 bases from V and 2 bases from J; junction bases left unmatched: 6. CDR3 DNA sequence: TGTGCCAGCAGCGTAGGGCGGCGGGGGGGACCCTACAATGAGCAGTTCTTC. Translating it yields CASSVGRRGGPYNEQFF.

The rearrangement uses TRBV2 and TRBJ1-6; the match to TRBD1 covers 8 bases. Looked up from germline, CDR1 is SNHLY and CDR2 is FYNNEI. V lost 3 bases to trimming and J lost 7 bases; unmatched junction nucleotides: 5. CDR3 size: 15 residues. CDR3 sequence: CASSDSTGGNSPLHF. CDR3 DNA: TGTGCCAGCAGTGACTCCACAGGGGGAAATTCACCCCTCCACTTT. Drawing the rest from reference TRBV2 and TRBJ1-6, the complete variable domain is EPEVTQTPSHQVTQMGQEVILRCVPISNHLYFYWYRQILGQKVEFLVSFYNNEISEKSEIFDDQFSVERPDGSNFTLKIRSTKLEDSAMYFCASSDSTGGNSPLHFGNGTRLTVT.

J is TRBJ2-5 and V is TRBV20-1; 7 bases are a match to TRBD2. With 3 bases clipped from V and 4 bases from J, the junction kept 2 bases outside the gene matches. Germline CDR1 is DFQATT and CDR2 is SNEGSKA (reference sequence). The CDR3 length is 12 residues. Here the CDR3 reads CSASGGRETQYF. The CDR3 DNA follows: TGCAGTGCTAGTGGCGGGAGAGAGACCCAGTACTTC.

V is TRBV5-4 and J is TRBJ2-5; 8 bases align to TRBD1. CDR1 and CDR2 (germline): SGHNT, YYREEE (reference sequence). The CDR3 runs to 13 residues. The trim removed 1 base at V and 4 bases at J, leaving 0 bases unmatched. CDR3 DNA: TGTGCCAGCAGCTTGACAGGGGGAGAGACCCAGTACTTC. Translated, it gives CASSLTGGETQYF.

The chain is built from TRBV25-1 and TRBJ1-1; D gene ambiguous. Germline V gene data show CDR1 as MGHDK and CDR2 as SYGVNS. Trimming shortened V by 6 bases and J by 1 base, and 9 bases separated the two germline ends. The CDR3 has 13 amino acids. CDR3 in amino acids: CASSRETNTEAFF. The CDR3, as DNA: TGTGCCAGCAGCCGGGAGACGAACACTGAAGCTTTCTTT.

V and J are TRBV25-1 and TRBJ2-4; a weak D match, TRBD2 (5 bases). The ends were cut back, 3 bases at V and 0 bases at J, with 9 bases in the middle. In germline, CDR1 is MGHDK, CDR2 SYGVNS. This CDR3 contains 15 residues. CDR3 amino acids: CASSEAGLAKNIQYF. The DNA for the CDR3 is TGTGCCAGCAGTGAGGCGGGCCTAGCCAAAAACATTCAGTACTTC.

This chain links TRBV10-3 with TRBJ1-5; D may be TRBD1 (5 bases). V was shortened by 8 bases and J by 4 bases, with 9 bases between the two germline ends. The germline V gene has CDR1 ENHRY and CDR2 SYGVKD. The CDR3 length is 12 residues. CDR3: CAISPGNQPQHF. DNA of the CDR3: TGTGCCATCTCCCCAGGGAATCAGCCCCAGCATTTT.

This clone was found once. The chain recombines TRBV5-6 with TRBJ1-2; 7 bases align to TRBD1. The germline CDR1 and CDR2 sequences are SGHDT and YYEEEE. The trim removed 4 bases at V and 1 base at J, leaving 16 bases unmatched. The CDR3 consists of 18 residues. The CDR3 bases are TGTGCCAGCAGCCCCGCCGAACAGGGGTCCGGGGTTAACTATGGCTACACCTTC. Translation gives CASSPAEQGSGVNYGYTF.

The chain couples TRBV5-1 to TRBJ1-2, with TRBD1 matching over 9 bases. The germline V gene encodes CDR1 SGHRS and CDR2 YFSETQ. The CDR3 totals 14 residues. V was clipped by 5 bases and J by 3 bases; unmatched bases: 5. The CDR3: CASRTGGQDYGYTF. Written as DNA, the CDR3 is TGCGCCAGCAGAACAGGGGGCCAGGACTATGGCTACACCTTC.

CDR3 bases: TGCAGCGTTGTCCTGGGCGGGAGGGGCATCTATGGCTACACCTTC. It is translated as CSVVLGGRGIYGYTF. The rearrangement links TRBV29-1 to TRBJ1-2; TRBD1 is a possible D gene (5 bases). The CDR3 runs to 15 residues. Per germline, CDR1 SQVTM and CDR2 ANQGSEA. V lost 4 bases to trimming and J lost 4 bases, with 19 bases between them.

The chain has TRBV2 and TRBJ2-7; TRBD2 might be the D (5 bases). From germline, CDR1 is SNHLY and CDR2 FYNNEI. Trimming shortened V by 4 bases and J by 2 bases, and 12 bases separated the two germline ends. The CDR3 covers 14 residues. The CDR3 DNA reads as TGTGCCAGCAGTGGGACTCTTTCAGCCTACGAGCAGTACTTC. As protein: CASSGTLSAYEQYF.

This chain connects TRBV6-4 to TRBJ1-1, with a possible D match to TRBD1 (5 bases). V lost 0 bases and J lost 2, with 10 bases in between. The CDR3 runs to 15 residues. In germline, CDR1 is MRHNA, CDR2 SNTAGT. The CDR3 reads CASSDSAGVNTEAFF. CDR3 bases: TGTGCCAGCAGTGACTCCGCGGGGGTCAACACTGAAGCTTTCTTT.

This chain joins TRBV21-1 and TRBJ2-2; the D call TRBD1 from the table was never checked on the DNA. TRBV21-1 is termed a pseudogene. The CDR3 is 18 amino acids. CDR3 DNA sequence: TGTGCCAGCAGCAAACGTCCAGGGAAACCAGCGAACACCGGGGAGCTGTTTTTT. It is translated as CASSKRPGKPANTGELFF.

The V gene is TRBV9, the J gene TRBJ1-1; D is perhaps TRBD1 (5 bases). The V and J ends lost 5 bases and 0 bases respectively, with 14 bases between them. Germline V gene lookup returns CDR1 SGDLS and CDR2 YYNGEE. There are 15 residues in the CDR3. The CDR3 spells CASSETGLLNTEAFF. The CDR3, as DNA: TGTGCCAGCAGTGAGACGGGACTCCTGAACACTGAAGCTTTCTTT.

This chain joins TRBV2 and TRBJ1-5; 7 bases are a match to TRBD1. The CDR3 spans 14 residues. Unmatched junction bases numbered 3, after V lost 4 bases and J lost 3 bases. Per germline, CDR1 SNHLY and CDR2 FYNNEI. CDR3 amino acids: CASSGDRLNQPQHF. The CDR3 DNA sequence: TGTGCCAGCAGTGGGGACAGACTCAATCAGCCCCAGCATTTT.

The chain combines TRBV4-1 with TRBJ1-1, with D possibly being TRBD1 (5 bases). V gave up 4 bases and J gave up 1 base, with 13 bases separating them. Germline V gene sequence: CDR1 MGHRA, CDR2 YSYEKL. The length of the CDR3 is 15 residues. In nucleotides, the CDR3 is TGCGCCAGCAGCCCAAGCGGGGGAGGGAACACTGAAGCTTTCTTT. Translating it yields CASSPSGGGNTEAFF.

DNA of the CDR3: TGCAGCGTTGGGACAGGAGAGGGTGAAGCTTTCTTT. Translation gives CSVGTGEGEAFF. This chain connects TRBV29-1 to TRBJ1-1; 7 bases line up with TRBD1. Trimming cost V 4 bases and J 7 bases; bases outside gene matches: 6. Germline V gene sequence: CDR1 SQVTM, CDR2 ANQGSEA. This CDR3 has 12 amino acids.

CDR3 loop: CASSRQGGGELFF. CDR3 bases: TGTGCCAGCAGCCGACAGGGGGGCGGGGAGCTGTTTTTT. The chain is built from TRBV12-3 or TRBV12-4 and TRBJ2-2, with TRBD1 identical over 9 bases. V shed 6 bases, J shed 7 bases, and the junction held 3 bases outside the gene matches. This CDR3 spans 13 amino acids.

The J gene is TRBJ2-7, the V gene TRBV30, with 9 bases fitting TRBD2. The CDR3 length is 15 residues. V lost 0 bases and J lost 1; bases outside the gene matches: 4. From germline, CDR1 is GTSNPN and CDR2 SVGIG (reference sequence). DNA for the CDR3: TGTGCCTGGAGTGTAGGGCTAGCGGGGTCCTACGAGCAGTACTTC. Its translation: CAWSVGLAGSYEQYF. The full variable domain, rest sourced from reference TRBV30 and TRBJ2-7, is SQTIHQWPATLVQPVGSPLSLECTVEGTSNPNLYWYRQAAGRGLQLLFYSVGIGQISSEVPQNLSASRPQDRQFILSSKKLLLSDSGFYLCAWSVGLAGSYEQYFGPGTRLTVT.

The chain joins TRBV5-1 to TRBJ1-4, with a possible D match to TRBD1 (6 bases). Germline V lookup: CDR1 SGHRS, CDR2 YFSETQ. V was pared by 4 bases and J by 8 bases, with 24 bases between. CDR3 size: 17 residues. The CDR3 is CASSEQGAQTRREKLFF. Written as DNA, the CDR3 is TGCGCCAGCAGCGAACAGGGTGCCCAAACGAGACGGGAAAAACTGTTTTTT.

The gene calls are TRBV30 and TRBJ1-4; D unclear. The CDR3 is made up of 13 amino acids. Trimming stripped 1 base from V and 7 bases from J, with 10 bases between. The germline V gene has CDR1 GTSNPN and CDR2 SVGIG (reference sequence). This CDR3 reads CAWSGGSGEKLFF. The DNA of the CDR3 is TGTGCCTGGAGTGGAGGGTCTGGTGAAAAACTGTTTTTT.

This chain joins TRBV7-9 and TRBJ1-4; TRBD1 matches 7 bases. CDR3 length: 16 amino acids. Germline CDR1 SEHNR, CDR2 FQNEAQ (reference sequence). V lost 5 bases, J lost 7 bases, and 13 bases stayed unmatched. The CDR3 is CASSPTGLSQIEKLFF. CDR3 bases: TGTGCCAGCAGCCCGACAGGGCTGAGTCAAATTGAAAAACTGTTTTTT.

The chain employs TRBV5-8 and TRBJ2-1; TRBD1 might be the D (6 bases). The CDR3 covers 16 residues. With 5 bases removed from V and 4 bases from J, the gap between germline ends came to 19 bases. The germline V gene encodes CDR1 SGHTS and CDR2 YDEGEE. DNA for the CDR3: TGTGCCAGCAGAACTCTATCGGGGACACAGTACAATGAGCAGTTCTTC. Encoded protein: CASRTLSGTQYNEQFF.

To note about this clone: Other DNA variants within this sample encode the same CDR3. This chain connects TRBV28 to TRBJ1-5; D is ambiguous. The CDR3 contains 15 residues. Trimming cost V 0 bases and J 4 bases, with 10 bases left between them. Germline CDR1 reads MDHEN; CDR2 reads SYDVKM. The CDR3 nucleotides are TGTGCCAGCAGTTTATGGGGGAGAAGGAATCAGCCCCAGCATTTT. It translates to CASSLWGRRNQPQHF. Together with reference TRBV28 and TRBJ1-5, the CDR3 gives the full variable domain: DVKVTQSSRYLVKRTGEKVFLECVQDMDHENMFWYRQDPGLGLRLIYFSYDVKMKEKGDIPEGYSVSREKKERFSLILESASTNQTSMYLCASSLWGRRNQPQHFGDGTRLSIL.